This T cell receptor beta chain was captured by sequencing in a study of regulatory and conventional T cells in RAG deficiency. Study-wide findings and caveats: These Omenn syndrome Treg sorts may hold peripherally activated cells instead. Shannon entropy was markedly lower and Simpson indices higher in RAG-deficient patients than control T-cell subsets. Omenn patients showed >90% Treg-Tconv overlap and shorter CDR3 lengths.

Turning to this clone: Its antigen is unidentified.

Blood CD4+ CD25-low CD127-high conventional T cells supplied the genomic DNA template. Sequencing used immunoSEQ multiplex PCR; TCRdb keeps in-frame clones, though not all of them. This sample has roughly 30,000 clones, with 90% to 97% found just once. Trimming took off 6 bases at V and 5 bases at J, with 20 bases between the two ends. The CDR3 length is 15 residues. CDR1 SQVTM and CDR2 ANQGSEA come from the germline V gene. The sample also formed part of further work on regulatory T cells. That report adds: Primers: 52 TRBV forward and 13 TRBJ reverse. Regulatory T cells showed the strongest V-J pair restriction and V/J gene skewing among patient repertoires.

V and J are TRBV29-1 and TRBJ2-1, with a tentative D call TRBD2 (6 bases). The receptor was isolated from a human donor in good health. The source material was CD25- CD4+ T cells sorted from blood. The CDR3 nucleotides read TGCAGCGTCTCCACACTAGCCCGAAGAAACAATGAGCAGTTCTTC. It encodes CSVSTLARRNNEQFF.